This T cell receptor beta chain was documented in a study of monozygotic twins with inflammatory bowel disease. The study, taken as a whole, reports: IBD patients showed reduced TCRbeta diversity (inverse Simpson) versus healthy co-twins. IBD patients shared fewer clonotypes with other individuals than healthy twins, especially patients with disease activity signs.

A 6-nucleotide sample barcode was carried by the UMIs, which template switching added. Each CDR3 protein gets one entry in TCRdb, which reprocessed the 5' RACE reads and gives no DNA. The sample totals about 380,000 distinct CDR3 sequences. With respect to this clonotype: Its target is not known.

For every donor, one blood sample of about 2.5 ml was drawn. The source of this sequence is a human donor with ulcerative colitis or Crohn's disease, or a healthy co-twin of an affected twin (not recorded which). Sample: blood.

The CDR3 region is CASSIEGHSGFYEQYF. The chain links TRBV19 to TRBJ2-7; the D gene TCRdb calls, TRBD1, cannot be checked with no DNA. In germline, CDR1 is LNHDA, CDR2 SQIVND (reference sequence). The CDR3 totals 16 residues.